This T cell receptor (beta chain) is from a study of cytomegalovirus exposure and HLA in healthy donors. Study summary: Researchers previously reported finding fewer than 140 million unique TCR beta sequences from about 200 million T cells.

V lost 3 bases and J 1 base, leaving 13 bases between the germline ends. This CDR3 is 16 amino acids long. CDR1 is SEHNR and CDR2 is FQNEAQ in the germline V gene (reference sequence). Of note for this clone: Its antigen is not identified.

The study, taken as a whole, reports: Presence/absence results assume similar sequencing depth per donor, which may not hold. TCR beta sequences reportedly predicted most subjects' HLA-A and HLA-B alleles accurately.

PCR used 60 Vbeta primers and 13 Jbeta primers. Authors' data handling: There were about 86 million unique TCR beta chains by a later count, and 10 million to 12 million of them were shared. Repertoires were generated with immunoSEQ multiplex PCR, while TCRdb's copy carries only in-frame clones and drops some. Clonal size and the V and J genes are those of that table, whereas D and trimming came from the DNA. The sample lists some 160,000 clones, around 77% occurring once. The chain combines TRBV7-9 with TRBJ2-1; TRBD2 might be the D (7 bases). Sequencing input: PBMCs. The TCR originated in a woman under 40 in good health and CMV-seronegative. This CDR3 reads CASSFPGGPSYNEQFF. In nucleotides, the CDR3 is TGTGCCAGCAGCTTCCCCGGGGGGCCTTCCTACAATGAGCAGTTCTTC.